One sample yielded the 9 T cell receptor beta chains listed below, sequenced in a study of somatic mutations in cytotoxic T cells in rheumatoid arthritis. TCRdb's table, derived via immunoSEQ multiplex PCR, lists solely in-frame clones and lacks some. The sample includes 20,000 to 25,000 clones, 70% to 90% seen only once; the top ten take approximately 4%. The sample consisted of CD8+ T cells sorted from blood. The receptors shown here come from an adult with rheumatoid arthritis.

The chain recombines TRBV7-9 with TRBJ1-1; no definite D call. Trimming removed 3 bases from V and 6 bases from J, with 8 bases in between. Germline loops: CDR1 SEHNR, CDR2 FQNEAQ (reference sequence). The CDR3 contains 12 residues. CDR3 sequence reads: CASSFSTPEAFF. The CDR3 nucleotides read TGTGCCAGCAGCTTTTCCACGCCTGAAGCTTTCTTT.

The chain carries TRBV5-4 and TRBJ1-3, with TRBD1 as a possible D gene (5 bases). The CDR3 sequence is 14 residues long. The V gene's germline CDR1 is SGHNT and CDR2 YYREEE (reference sequence). V lost 3 bases to trimming and J lost 6 bases, with 13 bases between them. CDR3 in DNA: TGTGCCAGCAGCTCCCAAACAGGACTAAACACCATATATTTT. This encodes CASSSQTGLNTIYF.

The rearrangement links TRBV6-1 to TRBJ1-1; D unresolved. The CDR3 length is 13 residues. Trimming shortened V by 4 bases and J by 1 base, and 7 bases separated the two germline ends. CDR1 is MNHNS, CDR2 SASEGT, per germline. CDR3 in DNA: TGTGCCAGCAGTGTCTCGTGGAACACTGAAGCTTTCTTT. Translated, it gives CASSVSWNTEAFF.

This clone was seen more than once but under ten times. The chain couples TRBV2 to TRBJ1-1; D is perhaps TRBD1 (5 bases). CDR3 length: 10 residues. The germline V and J ends were trimmed by 7 bases and 6 bases, with 6 bases remaining between them. From germline, CDR1 is SNHLY and CDR2 FYNNEI. In DNA, the CDR3 is TGTGCCAGCACAGGGCCTGAAGCTTTCTTT. It yields the protein CASTGPEAFF.

The V and J genes are TRBV27 and TRBJ1-2; 10 bases fit TRBD1. Trimming took 5 bases from V and 6 from J; bases not matched to a gene: 6. Germline V lookup: CDR1 MNHEY, CDR2 SMNVEV (reference sequence). CDR3 length: 14 amino acids. In nucleotides, the CDR3 is TGTGCCAGCAGTCCGACAGGGGGCTTGAATGGCTACACCTTC. Its translation: CASSPTGGLNGYTF.

The chain is built from TRBV2 and TRBJ2-7; D possibly corresponds to TRBD2 (6 bases). The CDR3 is 12 residues long. Germline-derived CDR1 and CDR2 are SNHLY and FYNNEI. Trimming shortened V by 3 bases and J by 6 bases, and 9 bases separated the two germline ends. Here the CDR3 reads CASSERRGEQYF. CDR3 nucleotides: TGTGCCAGCAGTGAGAGGAGGGGCGAGCAGTACTTC.

The chain joins TRBV2 to TRBJ1-5; tentatively, D is TRBD1 (5 bases). V lost 4 bases, J lost 6 bases, and 10 bases lay in between. CDR1 is SNHLY, CDR2 FYNNEI, per germline. There are 13 residues in the CDR3. For the CDR3, the DNA is TGTGCCAGCAGTGTATGGACAAGTCAGCCCCAGCATTTT. This gives the protein CASSVWTSQPQHF.

CDR3 sequence (DNA): TGCGCCAGCAGCCACAGTGAATCGACTAGCGGGTTATACAATGAGCAGTTCTTC. Residues: CASSHSESTSGLYNEQFF. This chain connects TRBV4-1 to TRBJ2-1, with 10 bases lining up with TRBD2. The germline V gene encodes CDR1 MGHRA and CDR2 YSYEKL. The CDR3 consists of 18 residues. The ends lost 3 bases at V and 4 bases at J; junction bases unmatched: 12.

The chain recombines TRBV5-6 with TRBJ2-7, with 8 bases identical to TRBD2. Trimming took 1 base from V and 3 from J; bases not matched to a gene: 12. This CDR3 region has 17 residues. Germline V gene lookup returns CDR1 SGHDT and CDR2 YYEEEE. The CDR3: CASSLPGVAGHYYEQYF. The CDR3 DNA sequence: TGTGCCAGCAGCTTGCCAGGGGTAGCGGGACACTACTACGAGCAGTACTTC. Based on the CDR3 plus reference TRBV5-6 and TRBJ2-7, the full variable domain is DAGVTQSPTHLIKTRGQQVTLRCSPKSGHDTVSWYQQALGQGPQFIFQYYEEEERQRGNFPDRFSGHQFPNYSSELNVNALLLGDSALYLCASSLPGVAGHYYEQYFGPGTRLTVT.